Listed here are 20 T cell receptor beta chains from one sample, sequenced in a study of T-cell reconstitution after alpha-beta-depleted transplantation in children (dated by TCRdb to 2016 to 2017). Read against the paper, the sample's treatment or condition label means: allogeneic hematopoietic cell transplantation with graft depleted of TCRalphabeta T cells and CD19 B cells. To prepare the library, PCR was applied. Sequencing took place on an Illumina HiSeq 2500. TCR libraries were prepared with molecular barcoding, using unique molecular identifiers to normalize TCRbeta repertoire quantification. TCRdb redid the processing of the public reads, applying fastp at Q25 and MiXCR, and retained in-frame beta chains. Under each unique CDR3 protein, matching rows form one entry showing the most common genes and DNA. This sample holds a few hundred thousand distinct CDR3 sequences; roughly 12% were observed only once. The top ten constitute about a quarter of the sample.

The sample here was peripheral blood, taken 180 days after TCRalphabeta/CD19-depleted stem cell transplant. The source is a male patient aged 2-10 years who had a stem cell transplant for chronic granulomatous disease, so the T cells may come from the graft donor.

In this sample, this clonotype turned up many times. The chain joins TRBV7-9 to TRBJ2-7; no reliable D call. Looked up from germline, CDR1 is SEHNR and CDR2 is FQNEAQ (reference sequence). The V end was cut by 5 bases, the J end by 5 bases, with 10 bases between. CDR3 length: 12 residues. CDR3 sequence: CASSLQMHEQYF. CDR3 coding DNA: TGTGCCAGCAGCCTACAGATGCACGAGCAGTACTTC. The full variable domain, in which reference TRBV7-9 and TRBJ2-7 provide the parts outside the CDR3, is DTGVSQNPRHKITKRGQNVTFRCDPISEHNRLYWYRQTLGQGPEFLTYFQNEAQLEKSRLLSDRFSAERPKGSFSTLEIQRTEQGDSAMYLCASSLQMHEQYFGPGTRLTVT.

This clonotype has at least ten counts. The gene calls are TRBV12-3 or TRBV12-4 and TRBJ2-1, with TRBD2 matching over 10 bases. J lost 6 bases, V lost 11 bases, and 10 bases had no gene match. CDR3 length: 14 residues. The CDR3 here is CAEGLAGVGNEQFF. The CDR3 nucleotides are TGTGCCGAGGGCCTAGCGGGAGTTGGCAATGAGCAGTTCTTC.

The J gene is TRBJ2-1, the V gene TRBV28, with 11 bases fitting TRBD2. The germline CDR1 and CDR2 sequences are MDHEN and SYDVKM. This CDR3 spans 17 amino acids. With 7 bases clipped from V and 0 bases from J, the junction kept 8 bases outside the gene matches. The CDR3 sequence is CASTLAGLAASYNEQFF. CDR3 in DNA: TGTGCCAGCACCCTCGCGGGACTAGCGGCCTCCTACAATGAGCAGTTCTTC.

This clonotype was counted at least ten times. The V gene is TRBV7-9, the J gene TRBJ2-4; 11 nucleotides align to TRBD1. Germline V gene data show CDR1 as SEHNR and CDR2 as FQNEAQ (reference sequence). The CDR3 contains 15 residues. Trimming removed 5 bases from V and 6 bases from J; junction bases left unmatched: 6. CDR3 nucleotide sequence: TGTGCCAGCAGCCCGAGGGGGACAGGGGGAAACATTCAGTACTTC. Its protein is CASSPRGTGGNIQYF.

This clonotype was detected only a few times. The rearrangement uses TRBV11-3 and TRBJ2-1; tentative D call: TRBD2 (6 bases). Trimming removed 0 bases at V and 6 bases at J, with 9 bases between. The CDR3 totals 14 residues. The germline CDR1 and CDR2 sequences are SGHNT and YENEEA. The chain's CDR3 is CASSLDGSSNEQFF. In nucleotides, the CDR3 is TGTGCCAGCAGCTTAGACGGGAGCTCCAATGAGCAGTTCTTC.

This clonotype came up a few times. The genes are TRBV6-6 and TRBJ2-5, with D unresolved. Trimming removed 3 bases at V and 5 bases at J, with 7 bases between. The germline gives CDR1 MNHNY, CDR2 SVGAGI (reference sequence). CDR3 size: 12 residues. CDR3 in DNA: TGTGCCAGCAGTTATCGGGCGGAGACCCAGTACTTC. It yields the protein CASSYRAETQYF.

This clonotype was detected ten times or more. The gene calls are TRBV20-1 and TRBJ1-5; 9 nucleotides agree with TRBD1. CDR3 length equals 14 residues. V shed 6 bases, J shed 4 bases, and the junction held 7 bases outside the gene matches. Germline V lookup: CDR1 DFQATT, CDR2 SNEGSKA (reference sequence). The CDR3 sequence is CSATTGGRNQPQHF. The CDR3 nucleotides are TGCAGTGCCACGACAGGGGGACGGAATCAGCCCCAGCATTTT.

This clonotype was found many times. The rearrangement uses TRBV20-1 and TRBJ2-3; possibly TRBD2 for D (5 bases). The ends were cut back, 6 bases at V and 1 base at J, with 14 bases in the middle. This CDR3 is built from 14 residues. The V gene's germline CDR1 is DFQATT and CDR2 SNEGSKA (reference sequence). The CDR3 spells CSALSWRGTDTQYF. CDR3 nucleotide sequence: TGCAGTGCCCTCTCCTGGCGGGGCACAGATACGCAGTATTTT.

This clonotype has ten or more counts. CDR3: CASSRGGTVTLETQYF. The CDR3 DNA follows: TGTGCCAGCAGCCGAGGCGGGACAGTGACGTTAGAGACCCAGTACTTC. V usage is TRBV12-3 or TRBV12-4 and J usage is TRBJ2-5; a weak D match, TRBD1 (7 bases). The CDR3 is 16 amino acids. V lost 6 bases and J lost 4, with 21 bases in between.

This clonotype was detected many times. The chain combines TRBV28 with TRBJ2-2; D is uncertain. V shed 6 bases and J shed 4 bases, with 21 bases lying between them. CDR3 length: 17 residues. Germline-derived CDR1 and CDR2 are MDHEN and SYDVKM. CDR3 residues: CASSSLWTRGVTGELFF. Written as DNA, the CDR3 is TGTGCCAGCAGCTCCCTTTGGACCCGCGGAGTCACCGGGGAGCTGTTTTTT. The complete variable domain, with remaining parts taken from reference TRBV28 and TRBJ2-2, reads DVKVTQSSRYLVKRTGEKVFLECVQDMDHENMFWYRQDPGLGLRLIYFSYDVKMKEKGDIPEGYSVSREKKERFSLILESASTNQTSMYLCASSSLWTRGVTGELFFGEGSRLTVL.

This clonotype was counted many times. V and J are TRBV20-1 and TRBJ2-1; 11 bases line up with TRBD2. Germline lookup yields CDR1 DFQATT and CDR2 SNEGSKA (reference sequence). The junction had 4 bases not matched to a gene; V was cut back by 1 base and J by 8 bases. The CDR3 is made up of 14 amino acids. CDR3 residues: CSARGLAGRDEQFF. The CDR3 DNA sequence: TGCAGTGCTAGAGGACTAGCGGGAAGGGATGAGCAGTTCTTC.

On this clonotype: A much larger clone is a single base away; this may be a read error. CDR3 DNA: TGTGCCACAACCGAGGGGGTCGGGGAGCTGTTTTTT. Translating it yields CATTEGVGELFF. The chain employs TRBV7-9 and TRBJ2-2; weak D call: TRBD1 (6 bases). Trimming left V 10 bases short and J 7 bases short, with 13 bases between. Germline CDR1 and CDR2: SEHNR and FQNEAQ (reference sequence). CDR3 size: 12 residues.

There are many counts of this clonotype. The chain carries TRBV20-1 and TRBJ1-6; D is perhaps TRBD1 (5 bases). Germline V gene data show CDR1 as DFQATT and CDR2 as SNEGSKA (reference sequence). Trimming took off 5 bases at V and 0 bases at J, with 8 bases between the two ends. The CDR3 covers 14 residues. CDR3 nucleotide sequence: TGCAGTGCTCCAGGGAGCTCCTATAATTCACCCCTCCACTTT. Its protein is CSAPGSSYNSPLHF.

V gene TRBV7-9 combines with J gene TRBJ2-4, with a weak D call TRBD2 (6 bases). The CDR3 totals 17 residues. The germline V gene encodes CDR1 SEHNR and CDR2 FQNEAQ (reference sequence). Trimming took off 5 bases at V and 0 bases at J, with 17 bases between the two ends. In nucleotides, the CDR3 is TGTGCCAGCAGCCCCATGACCGGGGGAATAGCCAAAAACATTCAGTACTTC. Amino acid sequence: CASSPMTGGIAKNIQYF.

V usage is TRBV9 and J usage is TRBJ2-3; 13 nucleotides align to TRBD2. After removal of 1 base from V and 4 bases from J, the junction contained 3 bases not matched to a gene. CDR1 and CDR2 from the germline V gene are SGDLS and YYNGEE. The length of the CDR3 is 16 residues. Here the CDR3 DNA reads TGTGCCAGCAGCGTAACTAGCGGGAGGGTAGCAGATACGCAGTATTTT. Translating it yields CASSVTSGRVADTQYF.

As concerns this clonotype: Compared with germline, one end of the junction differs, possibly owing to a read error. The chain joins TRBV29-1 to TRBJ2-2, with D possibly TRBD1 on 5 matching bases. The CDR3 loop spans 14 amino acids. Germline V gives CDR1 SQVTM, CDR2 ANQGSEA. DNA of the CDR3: TGCAGCGTTGATGAGCAGGGTAACACCGGAGAGCTGTTTTTT. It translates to CSVDEQGNTGELFF.

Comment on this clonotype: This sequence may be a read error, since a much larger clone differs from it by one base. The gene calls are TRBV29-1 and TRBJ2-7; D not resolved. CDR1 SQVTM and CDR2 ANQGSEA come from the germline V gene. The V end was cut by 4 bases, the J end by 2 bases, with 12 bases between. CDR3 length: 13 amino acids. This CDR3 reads CSVVRMIPYEQYF. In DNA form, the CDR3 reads TGCAGCGTTGTAAGGATGATCCCCTACGAGCAGTACTTC.

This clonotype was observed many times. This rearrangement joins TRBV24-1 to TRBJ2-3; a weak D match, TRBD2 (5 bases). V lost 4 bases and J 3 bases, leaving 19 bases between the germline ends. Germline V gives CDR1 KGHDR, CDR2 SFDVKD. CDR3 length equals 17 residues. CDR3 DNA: TGTGCCACCAGTGAAACCGGGCTGAGGGATGGGACAGATACGCAGTATTTT. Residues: CATSETGLRDGTDTQYF.

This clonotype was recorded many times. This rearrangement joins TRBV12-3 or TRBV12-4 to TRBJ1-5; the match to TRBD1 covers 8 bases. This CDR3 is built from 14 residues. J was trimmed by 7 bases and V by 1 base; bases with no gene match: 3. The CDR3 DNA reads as TGTGCCAGCAGTTTAGAGGGGACAGGACAGCCCCAGCATTTT. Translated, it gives CASSLEGTGQPQHF.

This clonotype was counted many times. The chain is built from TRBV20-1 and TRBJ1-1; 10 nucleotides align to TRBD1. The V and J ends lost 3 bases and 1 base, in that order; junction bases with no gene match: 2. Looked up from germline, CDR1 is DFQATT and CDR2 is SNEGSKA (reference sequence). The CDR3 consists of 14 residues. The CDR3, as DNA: TGCAGTGCTAGGGACAGGGGGAGGAACACTGAAGCTTTCTTT. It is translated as CSARDRGRNTEAFF.